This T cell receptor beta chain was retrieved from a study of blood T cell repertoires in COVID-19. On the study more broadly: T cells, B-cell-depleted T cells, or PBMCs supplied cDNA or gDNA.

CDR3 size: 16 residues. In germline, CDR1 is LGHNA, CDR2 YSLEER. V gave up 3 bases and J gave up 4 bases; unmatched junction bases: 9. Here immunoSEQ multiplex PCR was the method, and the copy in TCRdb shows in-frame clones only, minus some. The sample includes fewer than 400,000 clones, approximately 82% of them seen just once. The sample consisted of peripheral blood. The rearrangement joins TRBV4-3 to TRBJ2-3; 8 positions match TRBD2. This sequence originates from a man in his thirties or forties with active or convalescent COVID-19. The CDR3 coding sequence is TGCGCCAGCAGCCAGGATGTTAGCGGGGAGCCAGATACGCAGTATTTT. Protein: CASSQDVSGEPDTQYF.